The 24 T cell receptor beta chains given below trace back to one sample, sequenced in a study of T cell clones after liver transplantation. Produced via immunoSEQ multiplex PCR; TCRdb's table is partial and in-frame only. This repertoire shows 70,000 to 95,000 clones, approximately 82% found once; its top ten account for less than 3.5%. The source was CD4+ T cells from blood, collected at the 22-month timepoint. Receptors were obtained from a human patient who received a liver transplant. Some T cells may have originated in the graft donor.

V usage is TRBV7-2 and J usage is TRBJ2-1; a possible D gene is TRBD2 (7 bases). The germline V gene encodes CDR1 SGHTA and CDR2 FQGNSA. The ends were cut back, 5 bases at V and 10 bases at J, with 12 bases in the middle. The CDR3 consists of 12 residues. The CDR3 nucleotides read TGTGCCAGCAGCCGAGGGGGGGGCGAGCAGTTCTTC. Its translation: CASSRGGGEQFF.

The J gene is TRBJ2-7, the V gene TRBV5-4, with 7 bases identical to TRBD1. The CDR3 is made up of 15 amino acids. V was clipped by 4 bases and J by 3 bases; unmatched bases: 10. Germline V gene data show CDR1 as SGHNT and CDR2 as YYREEE (reference sequence). The CDR3 loop is CASSLPGQSFYEQYF. CDR3 bases: TGTGCCAGCAGCCTACCGGGACAGTCCTTCTACGAGCAGTACTTC.

The V gene is TRBV6-4, the J gene TRBJ2-7, with D possibly TRBD1 on 5 matching bases. V lost 9 bases to trimming and J lost 5 bases, with 20 bases between them. The length of the CDR3 is 14 residues. CDR1 and CDR2 from the germline V gene are MRHNA and SNTAGT. The CDR3 DNA is TGTGCCAGTATTTCTCGACAGCACCGCAACGAGCAGTACTTC. Its protein product is CASISRQHRNEQYF.

The V gene is TRBV7-2, the J gene TRBJ1-2; 8 bases match TRBD1. This CDR3 spans 17 amino acids. V lost 2 bases, J lost 5 bases, and 13 bases stayed unmatched. The germline CDR1 and CDR2 sequences are SGHTA and FQGNSA. The CDR3 sequence: CASSLLPGQGLSYGYTF. As DNA, the CDR3 is TGTGCCAGCAGCTTACTCCCCGGACAGGGACTAAGTTATGGCTACACCTTC.

This clone was counted many times. This CDR3 is CASRTTDTGLGGYTF. The DNA for the CDR3 is TGTGCCAGTAGGACAACCGATACAGGGCTCGGAGGCTACACCTTC. The chain carries TRBV19 and TRBJ1-2, with D possibly being TRBD1 (6 bases). This CDR3 spans 15 amino acids. Germline V gene data show CDR1 as LNHDA and CDR2 as SQIVND (reference sequence). Trimming took 6 bases from V and 8 from J, leaving 22 bases between them.

V and J are TRBV29-1 and TRBJ2-7; D is perhaps TRBD1 or TRBD2 (5 bases each). Germline loops: CDR1 SQVTM, CDR2 ANQGSEA. Deletions cut 0 bases from V and 5 bases from J, with 11 bases between. This CDR3 is 13 amino acids long. CDR3 amino acids: CSVEEGWGNEQYF. CDR3 DNA: TGCAGCGTTGAAGAGGGTTGGGGGAACGAGCAGTACTTC.

The chain joins TRBV7-3 to TRBJ2-7, with 9 bases matching TRBD1. The length of the CDR3 is 13 residues. The germline CDR1 and CDR2 sequences are SGHTA and FQGTGA. V was pared by 5 bases and J by 4 bases, with 3 bases of the junction left unmatched. The CDR3 spells CASSPGTGYEQYF. CDR3 sequence (DNA): TGTGCCAGCAGCCCGGGGACAGGGTACGAGCAGTACTTC. The whole variable domain, filled in from reference TRBV7-3 and TRBJ2-7, reads GAGVSQTPSNKVTEKGKYVELRCDPISGHTALYWYRQSLGQGPEFLIYFQGTGAADDSGLPNDRFFAVRPEGSVSTLKIQRTERGDSAVYLCASSPGTGYEQYFGPGTRLTVT.

The gene calls are TRBV19 and TRBJ2-2, with 11 bases matching TRBD2. Trimming took 11 bases from V and 7 from J; bases not matched to a gene: 12. The CDR3 extends over 15 amino acids. Germline CDR1 and CDR2: LNHDA and SQIVND (reference sequence). The CDR3 sequence is CASRRLAGGNGELFF. As DNA, the CDR3 is TGTGCCTCCCGGAGGCTAGCGGGAGGAAACGGGGAGCTGTTTTTT.

This chain connects TRBV6-6 to TRBJ1-1; D may be TRBD1 (5 bases). Trimming pared 6 bases from V and 1 base from J, leaving 9 bases between. Per the germline V gene, CDR1 is MNHNY and CDR2 is SVGAGI (reference sequence). The CDR3 loop spans 13 amino acids. The CDR3 is CASRGGQNTEAFF. In DNA, the CDR3 is TGTGCCAGCAGGGGTGGACAGAACACTGAAGCTTTCTTT.

The gene calls are TRBV7-9 and TRBJ2-5; no definite D call. Trimming took 3 bases from V and 5 from J, leaving 1 base between them. The CDR3 covers 10 residues. Germline CDR1 is SEHNR and CDR2 is FQNEAQ (reference sequence). The CDR3 sequence is CASSLETQYF. For the CDR3, the DNA is TGTGCCAGCAGCTTGGAGACCCAGTACTTC.

V gene TRBV9 combines with J gene TRBJ2-3; 7 bases are a match to TRBD2. After removal of 3 bases from V and 1 base from J, the junction contained 11 bases not matched to a gene. Germline V gene sequence: CDR1 SGDLS, CDR2 YYNGEE. This CDR3 is 17 amino acids long. Written as DNA, the CDR3 is TGTGCCAGCAGCGCCCGGGGGACTAATGTAGGCACAGATACGCAGTATTTT. This codes for CASSARGTNVGTDTQYF.

This chain joins TRBV10-3 and TRBJ2-5, with a weak D call TRBD1 (6 bases). V lost 6 bases to trimming and J lost 2 bases, with 10 bases between them. CDR3 length equals 13 residues. From germline, CDR1 is ENHRY and CDR2 SYGVKD. The DNA for the CDR3 is TGTGCCATCAGAGACAGGTCTCAAGAGACCCAGTACTTC. Protein: CAIRDRSQETQYF.

The rearrangement joins TRBV10-3 to TRBJ1-2; D gene unclear. The CDR3 runs 13 residues. V was shortened by 6 bases and J by 2 bases, with 10 bases between the two germline ends. Germline V gene sequence: CDR1 ENHRY, CDR2 SYGVKD. The CDR3 loop is CAIRLQENYGYTF. Written as DNA, the CDR3 is TGTGCCATCAGACTGCAGGAGAACTATGGCTACACCTTC.

Points on this clone: This CDR3 is also generated by other DNA sequences in the sample. The chain links TRBV4-2 to TRBJ2-2; TRBD2 aligns across 10 bases. The CDR3 is 18 residues long. CDR1 is LGHNA, CDR2 YNFKEQ, per germline. With V trimmed by 0 bases and J by 2 bases, 6 bases remained unmatched. The DNA of the CDR3 is TGTGCCAGCAGCCAAGATCCTAGCGGGGGTTATAACACCGGGGAGCTGTTTTTT. Translated, it gives CASSQDPSGGYNTGELFF.

This chain joins TRBV28 and TRBJ1-4; D is perhaps TRBD1 (6 bases). Looked up from germline, CDR1 is MDHEN and CDR2 is SYDVKM. Trimming pared 5 bases from V and 5 bases from J, leaving 15 bases between. The CDR3 extends over 15 amino acids. CDR3 DNA sequence: TGTGCCAGCAGTATCAACAGGGTTAAAAATGAAAAACTGTTTTTT. Protein product: CASSINRVKNEKLFF.

The rearrangement links TRBV27 to TRBJ2-5; D is unclear. CDR1 and CDR2 (germline): MNHEY, SMNVEV (reference sequence). With 4 bases removed from V and 0 bases from J, the gap between germline ends came to 6 bases. CDR3 length: 13 residues. The CDR3 nucleotides are TGTGCCAGCAGTTGGGCCTACCAAGAGACCCAGTACTTC. Translation gives CASSWAYQETQYF.

The chain is built from TRBV7-2 and TRBJ2-7, with D uncertain. CDR3 size: 15 residues. The germline V gene has CDR1 SGHTA and CDR2 FQGNSA. Trimming removed 1 base at V and 1 base at J, with 11 bases between. The CDR3 nucleotides are TGTGCCAGCAGCTTAGTTGTAGGACCATCCTACGAGCAGTACTTC. This encodes CASSLVVGPSYEQYF.

Of note for this clone: Other DNA sequences from this sample encode an identical CDR3 as well. J is TRBJ1-2 and V is TRBV27; D not certain. The CDR3 runs to 13 residues. The V end was cut by 3 bases, the J end by 8 bases, with 13 bases between. Germline assignment: CDR1 MNHEY and CDR2 SMNVEV (reference sequence). The CDR3 nucleotides read TGTGCCAGCAGTTTCCGCGGACTGGAGGGCTACACCTTC. Translation gives CASSFRGLEGYTF.

The chain combines TRBV11-2 with TRBJ1-6; weak D call: TRBD1 (6 bases). V lost 3 bases, J lost 4 bases, and 16 bases lay in between. CDR1 and CDR2 (germline): SGHAT, FQNNGV. This CDR3 has 17 residues. This CDR3 reads CASSFLQGQRYNSPLHF. CDR3 nucleotide sequence: TGTGCCAGCAGCTTCCTACAGGGTCAGCGATATAATTCACCCCTCCACTTT.

The gene calls are TRBV7-2 and TRBJ1-1; 7 bases are a match to TRBD1. Germline V gives CDR1 SGHTA, CDR2 FQGNSA. CDR3 length equals 15 residues. With 5 bases clipped from V and 7 bases from J, the junction kept 13 bases outside the gene matches. CDR3 nucleotides: TGTGCCAGCAGCCTCTATCTAGGGGGCAGGTTTGAAGCTTTCTTT. It is translated as CASSLYLGGRFEAFF.

The chain is built from TRBV5-1 and TRBJ1-1, with unresolved D. V was shortened by 0 bases and J by 0 bases, with 6 bases between the two germline ends. This CDR3 is built from 14 residues. CDR1 SGHRS and CDR2 YFSETQ come from the germline V gene. CDR3 bases: TGCGCCAGCAGCTTGGCCACAATGAACACTGAAGCTTTCTTT. This codes for CASSLATMNTEAFF. Combining the CDR3 with reference TRBV5-1 and TRBJ1-1 gives the whole variable domain KAGVTQTPRYLIKTRGQQVTLSCSPISGHRSVSWYQQTPGQGLQFLFEYFSETQRNKGNFPGRFSGRQFSNSRSEMNVSTLELGDSALYLCASSLATMNTEAFFGQGTRLTVV.

Written as DNA, the CDR3 is TGTGCCAGCAGCTCGACAGGGGGCGGTGAGCAGTACTTC. Translated: CASSSTGGGEQYF. The chain uses TRBV11-2 and TRBJ2-7, with 10 bases fitting TRBD1. The germline V gene has CDR1 SGHAT and CDR2 FQNNGV. This CDR3 comprises 13 residues. V lost 4 bases to trimming and J lost 7 bases; unmatched junction nucleotides: 4.

The genes are TRBV6-5 and TRBJ1-3; TRBD1 aligns across 8 bases. CDR1 is MNHEY, CDR2 SVGAGI, per germline. CDR3 length: 15 amino acids. V was pared by 5 bases and J by 2 bases, with 5 bases of the junction left unmatched. This CDR3 is CASSTRGPAGNTIYF. In nucleotides, the CDR3 is TGTGCCAGCAGTACCAGGGGGCCCGCTGGAAACACCATATATTTT.

In this sample, this clone turned up a few times. The genes are TRBV28 and TRBJ2-7; tentatively, D is TRBD1 (6 bases). The CDR3 runs 15 residues. V was pared by 4 bases and J by 4 bases, with 17 bases between. Germline V CDR1 and CDR2: MDHEN, SYDVKM. In DNA form, the CDR3 reads TGTGCCAGCAGTTCTCCCGCAGGGGTTTTTTACGAGCAGTACTTC. Translated, it gives CASSSPAGVFYEQYF.